This T cell receptor beta chain originates from a study of glioma-infiltrating T cells after dendritic cell vaccination. As for the study in general: Dendritic cell vaccination trial patients had either newly diagnosed or recurrent glioblastoma.

Data came from immunoSEQ multiplex PCR; TCRdb stores just in-frame clones and leaves some out. The sample contains just under 100,000 clones, approximately 80% of which appear only once. From germline, CDR1 is SGHRS and CDR2 YFSETQ. The junction had 3 bases not matched to a gene; V was cut back by 0 bases and J by 2 bases. The CDR3 length is 15 residues. The time point is: after dendritic cell vaccination, including at tumor progression/relapse. No glioblastoma patient carried an isocitrate dehydrogenase mutation. The gene calls are TRBV5-1 and TRBJ2-7; 9 nucleotides agree with TRBD1. The specimen comprised blood, sampled after dendritic cell vaccination. This TCR was sampled from a human donor with glioblastoma. CDR3: CASSLETGGPYEQYF. The CDR3 DNA sequence: TGCGCCAGCAGCTTGGAGACAGGGGGTCCCTACGAGCAGTACTTC.